Detailed here is one TCR beta chain. The data derive from a study of PD-L1 blockade in urothelial cancer. Background on the study: At 3 weeks after treatment start (second dose) and again at 6 weeks, blood was analyzed.

TCR analog templates of synthetic origin were spiked into each PCR. The protocol was immunoSEQ multiplex PCR, while the TCRdb copy is restricted to in-frame clones and leaves out a portion. The table records approximately 50,000 clones, 85% to 90% of them present only once. Time point given: peripheral blood 6 weeks after treatment start. The CDR3 spans 16 residues. Germline CDR1 and CDR2: SNHLY and FYNNEI. The V end lost 6 bases, the J end lost 3 bases, and 18 bases lay between the germline ends. This chain links TRBV2 with TRBJ2-4, with D possibly being TRBD1 (6 bases). The TCR sequence derives from a man aged 55 to 70 with urothelial cancer. The starting material was PBMCs, obtained around atezolizumab (anti-PD-L1) treatment. DNA of the CDR3: TGTGCCAGCAGCGCAGGGGCGCCCGAGCTCAAAAACATTCAGTACTTC. Translation gives CASSAGAPELKNIQYF.